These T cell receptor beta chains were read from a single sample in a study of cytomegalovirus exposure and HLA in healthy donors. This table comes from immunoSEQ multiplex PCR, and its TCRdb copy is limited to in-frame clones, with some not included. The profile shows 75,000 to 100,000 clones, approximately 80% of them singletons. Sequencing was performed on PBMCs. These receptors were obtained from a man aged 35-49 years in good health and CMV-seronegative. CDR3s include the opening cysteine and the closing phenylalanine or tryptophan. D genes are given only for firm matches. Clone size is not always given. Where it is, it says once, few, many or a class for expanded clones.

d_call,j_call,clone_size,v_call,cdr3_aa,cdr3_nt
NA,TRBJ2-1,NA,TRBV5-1,CASSVAGDGSYNEQFF,TGCGCCAGCAGCGTCGCAGGGGACGGCTCCTACAATGAGCAGTTCTTC
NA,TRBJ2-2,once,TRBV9,CASSVVRDNTGELFF,TGTGCCAGCAGCGTAGTGCGGGATAACACCGGGGAGCTGTTTTTT
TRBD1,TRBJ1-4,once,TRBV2,CASRPTGYEKLFF,TGTGCCAGCAGACCGACAGGGTATGAAAAACTGTTTTTT
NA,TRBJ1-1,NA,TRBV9,CASSATPGSLTEAFF,TGTGCCAGCAGCGCAACCCCGGGGAGCCTGACTGAAGCTTTCTTT
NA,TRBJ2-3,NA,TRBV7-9,CASSFSLSSTDTQYF,TGTGCCAGCAGCTTTTCTCTGTCTAGCACAGATACGCAGTATTTT
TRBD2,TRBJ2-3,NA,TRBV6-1,CASSEWGGASTDTQYF,TGTGCCAGCAGTGAATGGGGGGGAGCAAGCACAGATACGCAGTATTTT
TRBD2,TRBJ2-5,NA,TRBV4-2,CASSQVDGGAETQYF,TGTGCCAGCAGCCAAGTTGACGGGGGGGCCGAGACCCAGTACTTC
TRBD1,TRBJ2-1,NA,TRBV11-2,CASSVGTGGSYEQFF,TGTGCCAGCAGCGTAGGGACAGGGGGTTCTTATGAGCAGTTCTTC
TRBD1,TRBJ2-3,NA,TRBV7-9,CASSLRGQGICTDTQYF,TGTGCCAGCAGCCTAAGGGGACAGGGGATTTGTACAGATACGCAGTATTTT
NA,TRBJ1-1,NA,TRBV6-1,CASKETVDTEAFF,TGTGCCAGCAAAGAAACGGTGGACACTGAAGCTTTCTTT
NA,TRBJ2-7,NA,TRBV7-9,CASSLGSGLMQQYF,TGTGCCAGCAGCTTAGGTAGCGGACTCATGCAGCAGTACTTC
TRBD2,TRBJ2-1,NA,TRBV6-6,CASSQGTSGVQQFF,TGTGCCAGCAGTCAAGGGACTAGCGGCGTACAGCAGTTCTTC
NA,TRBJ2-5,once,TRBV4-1,CASSQVIRAGEETQYF,TGCGCCAGCAGCCAAGTAATCCGGGCAGGGGAAGAGACCCAGTACTTC
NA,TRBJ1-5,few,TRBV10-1,CARTNPGGDNQPQHF,TGCGCCAGGACAAACCCTGGGGGGGACAATCAGCCCCAGCATTTT
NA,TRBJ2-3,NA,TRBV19,CASSIYGTDTQYF,TGTGCCAGTAGTATCTACGGCACAGATACGCAGTATTTT
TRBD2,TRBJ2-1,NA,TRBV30,CAWNVGGGPLREQFF,TGTGCCTGGAATGTCGGGGGAGGGCCGTTAAGAGAGCAGTTCTTC
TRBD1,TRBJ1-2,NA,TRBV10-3,CAIKSDRGANYGYTF,TGTGCCATCAAATCGGACAGGGGTGCGAACTATGGCTACACCTTC
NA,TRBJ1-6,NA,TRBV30,CAWRKGVVSPLHF,TGTGCCTGGAGGAAGGGGGTAGTTTCACCCCTCCACTTT
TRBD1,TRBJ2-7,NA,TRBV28,CASRRQGKKYEQYF,TGTGCCAGCAGGAGACAGGGGAAGAAATACGAGCAGTACTTC
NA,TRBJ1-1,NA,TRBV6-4,CASSVEENTEAFF,TGTGCCAGCAGTGTTGAGGAGAACACTGAAGCTTTCTTT
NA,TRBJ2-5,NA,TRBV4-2,CASSQRRTQQETQYF,TGTGCCAGCAGCCAAAGGCGGACACAGCAAGAGACCCAGTACTTC
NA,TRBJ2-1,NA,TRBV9,CASSVTVGGAVEQFF,TGTGCCAGCAGCGTGACCGTTGGGGGGGCGGTTGAGCAGTTCTTC
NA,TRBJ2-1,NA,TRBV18,CASSLVHHLDNEQFF,TGTGCCAGCTCACTAGTTCACCATCTCGACAATGAGCAGTTCTTC
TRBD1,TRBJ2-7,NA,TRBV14,CASSQDRAGTVSYEQYF,TGTGCCAGCAGCCAAGATAGGGCCGGGACAGTCTCCTACGAGCAGTACTTC
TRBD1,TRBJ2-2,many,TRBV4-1,CASSPRQGGLNTGELFF,TGCGCCAGCAGCCCTCGACAGGGGGGATTGAACACCGGGGAGCTGTTTTTT
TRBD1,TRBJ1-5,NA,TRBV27,CASRERQGYQPQHF,TGTGCCAGCAGGGAAAGACAGGGATATCAGCCCCAGCATTTT
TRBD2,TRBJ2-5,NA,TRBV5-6,CASSLGLAQETQYF,TGTGCCAGCAGCTTGGGACTAGCGCAAGAGACCCAGTACTTC
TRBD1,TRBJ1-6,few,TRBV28,CATFGSGGSSPLHF,TGTGCCACCTTTGGGTCAGGGGGAAGTTCACCCCTCCACTTT
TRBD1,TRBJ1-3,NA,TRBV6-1,CASSEIWLGGTGSSGNTIYF,TGTGCCAGCAGTGAGATTTGGCTGGGGGGGACAGGGAGCTCTGGAAACACCATATATTTT
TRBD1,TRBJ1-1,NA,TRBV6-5,CASSQGQGDMGAFF,TGTGCCAGCAGTCAGGGACAGGGCGACATGGGAGCTTTCTTT
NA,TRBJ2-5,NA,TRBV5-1,CASSPEGRLYQETQYF,TGCGCCAGCAGCCCGGAGGGCAGGTTGTACCAAGAGACCCAGTACTTC
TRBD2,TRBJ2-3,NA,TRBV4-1,CASSSRASGGPTDTQYF,TGCGCCAGCAGCTCAAGGGCGAGCGGGGGCCCCACAGATACGCAGTATTTT
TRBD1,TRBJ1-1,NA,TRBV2,CASRAGTGNTEAFF,TGTGCCAGCAGGGCCGGGACAGGGAACACTGAAGCTTTCTTT
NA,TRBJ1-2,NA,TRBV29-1,CSVDRGTGGYTF,TGCAGCGTTGATAGGGGAACCGGTGGCTACACCTTC
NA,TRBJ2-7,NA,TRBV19,CASSTSGGGEQYF,TGTGCCAGTAGCACCTCGGGGGGCGGCGAGCAGTACTTC
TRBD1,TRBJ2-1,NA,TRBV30,CAWGTGGYEQFF,TGTGCCTGGGGGACAGGGGGCTACGAGCAGTTCTTC
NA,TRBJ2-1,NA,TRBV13,CASSLGLNNEQFF,TGTGCCAGCAGCTTAGGCCTTAACAATGAGCAGTTCTTC
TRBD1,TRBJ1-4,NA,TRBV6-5,CASSEGQGAEKLFF,TGTGCCAGCAGTGAAGGACAGGGGGCTGAAAAACTGTTTTTT
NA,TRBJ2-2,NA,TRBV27,CASSFWSGELFF,TGTGCCAGCAGTTTTTGGAGCGGGGAGCTGTTTTTT
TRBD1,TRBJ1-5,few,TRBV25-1,CASSPSGQPNQPQHF,TGTGCCAGCAGTCCGTCGGGACAGCCAAATCAGCCCCAGCATTTT
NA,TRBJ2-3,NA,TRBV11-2,CASSRSGTSTDTQYF,TGTGCCAGCAGCCGATCCGGGACTAGCACAGATACGCAGTATTTT
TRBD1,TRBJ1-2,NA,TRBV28,CASSRDRGFGYTF,TGTGCCAGTAGCCGGGACAGGGGGTTTGGCTACACCTTC
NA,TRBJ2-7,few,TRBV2,CASSESGGREQYF,TGTGCCAGCAGTGAATCCGGGGGGCGCGAGCAGTACTTC
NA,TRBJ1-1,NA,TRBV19,CASSPQPKDEAFF,TGTGCCAGTAGTCCACAGCCTAAGGATGAAGCTTTCTTT
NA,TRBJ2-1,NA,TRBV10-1,CASSVKIGGEQFF,TGCGCCAGCAGTGTGAAGATAGGGGGTGAGCAGTTCTTC
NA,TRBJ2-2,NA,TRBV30,CAWSVGGAGTGELFF,TGTGCCTGGAGTGTAGGCGGGGCGGGCACCGGGGAGCTGTTTTTT
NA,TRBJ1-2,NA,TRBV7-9,CASSLSSGNYGYTF,TGTGCCAGCAGCTTGTCGTCGGGAAACTATGGCTACACCTTC
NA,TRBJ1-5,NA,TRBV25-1,CASSEYGGKGNQPQHF,TGTGCCAGCAGTGAATATGGAGGGAAGGGCAATCAGCCCCAGCATTTT
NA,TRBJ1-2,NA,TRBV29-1,CSVMGGGYGYTF,TGCAGCGTTATGGGGGGGGGCTATGGCTACACCTTC
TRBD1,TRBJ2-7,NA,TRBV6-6,CASSRQGEYEQYF,TGTGCCAGCAGTCGACAGGGTGAATACGAGCAGTACTTC
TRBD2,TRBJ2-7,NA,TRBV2,CASTAGGPEQYF,TGTGCCAGCACAGCGGGAGGGCCCGAGCAGTACTTC
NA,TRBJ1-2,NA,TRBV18,CASERGQNYGYTF,TGTGCCAGCGAACGCGGACAGAACTATGGCTACACCTTC
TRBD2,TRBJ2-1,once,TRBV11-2,CASSSSGGYNEQFF,TGTGCCAGCAGTTCATCGGGGGGGTACAATGAGCAGTTCTTC
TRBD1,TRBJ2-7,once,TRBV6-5,CASSYSGQLFDEQYF,TGTGCCAGCAGTTACTCGGGACAGTTATTCGACGAGCAGTACTTC
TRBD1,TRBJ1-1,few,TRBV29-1,CSADRGSTEAFF,TGCAGCGCTGACAGGGGGAGTACTGAAGCTTTCTTT
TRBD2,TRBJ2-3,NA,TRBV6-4,CASTPTSGSTDTQYF,TGTGCCAGCACCCCTACTAGCGGGAGCACAGATACGCAGTATTTT
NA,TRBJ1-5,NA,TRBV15,CATGSKDFLGNQPRHF,TGTGCCACCGGGTCCAAGGACTTTCTGGGCAATCAGCCCCGGCATTTT
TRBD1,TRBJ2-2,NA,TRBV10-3,CATQTGTNTGELFF,TGTGCCACCCAGACAGGGACGAACACCGGGGAGCTGTTTTTT
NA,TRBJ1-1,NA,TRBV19,CASSIMEGLGTEAFF,TGTGCCAGTAGTATTATGGAGGGTTTGGGCACTGAAGCTTTCTTT